A single T cell receptor (beta chain) is shown here with its context. Germline and junction disagree at one end, which may indicate a read error. This entry is derived from a study of molecular identifiers for immune sequencing clone quantification. TCRdb analysed the PCR reads with MiXCR anew, one entry per CDR3 protein. The sample has more than 85,000 distinct CDR3 sequences; 35% to 40% are singletons. The CDR3 spans 16 residues. The germline gives CDR1 MNHEY, CDR2 SVGAGI. The gene calls are TRBV6-5 and TRBJ2-1; D gene uncertain. This TCR came from a human donor in good health. Some libraries in this study had Jurkat cell RNA spiked in. Sequenced input: naive CD8+ T cells from blood, with Jurkat cell RNA spiked in. Subset: FACS-sorted CD8+CD4-CCR7+CD45RA+ naive T cells. The CDR3 sequence: CASSYRLTFTYKEQFF. The CDR3 bases are TGTGCCAGCAGTTACCGCTTAACCTTTACCTACAAAGAGCAGTTCTTC.